This TCR beta chain was captured by sequencing in a study of T cell responses to AZD1222 COVID-19 vaccine. The CDR3 has 15 amino acids. Germline V gene lookup returns CDR1 SGHDN and CDR2 FVKESK. Trimming took 1 base from V and 4 from J; bases not matched to a gene: 3. Here immunoSEQ multiplex PCR was the method, and the copy in TCRdb shows in-frame clones only, minus some. The sample carries around 80,000 clones, 92% recorded once. Here the sequenced sample was peripheral blood, taken 28 days after the second AZD1222 dose. This TCR was sampled from an adult who received the AZD1222 COVID-19 vaccine. The chain recombines TRBV14 with TRBJ2-3; TRBD2 agrees at 9 bases. CDR3 in amino acids: CASSQVGLAADTQYF. CDR3 bases: TGTGCCAGCAGCCAAGTGGGACTAGCCGCAGATACGCAGTATTTT.